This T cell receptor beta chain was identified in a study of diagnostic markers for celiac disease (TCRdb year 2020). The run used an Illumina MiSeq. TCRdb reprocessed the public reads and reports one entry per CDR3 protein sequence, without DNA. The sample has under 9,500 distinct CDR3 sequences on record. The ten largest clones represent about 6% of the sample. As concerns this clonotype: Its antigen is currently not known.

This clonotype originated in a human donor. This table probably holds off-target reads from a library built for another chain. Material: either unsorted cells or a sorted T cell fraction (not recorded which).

CDR3 protein: CASTSQGIQETQYF. The chain was built from TRBV5-1 and TRBJ2-5. From the cysteine through the phenylalanine, the CDR3 covers 14 amino acids. The DNA is unrecorded. The germline V gene specifies SGHRS as CDR1 and YFSETQ as CDR2.